This entry is about one TCR beta chain. Its antigen is not known. For the second PCR, which ran for 7 to 11 cycles, a sample-barcoded 5' primer and a J-beta primer mix were used. Each of the cDNA molecules was tagged by a template-switch adaptor with 12 random nucleotides. TCRdb reprocessed the 5' RACE reads via MiXCR and lists one record per CDR3 protein. There are roughly 720,000 distinct CDR3 sequences in the sample; about 55% occur only once, and approximately 40% lies in the top ten. This sample was taken from a study of blood T cells in healthy people across ages. The study, taken as a whole, reports: Among long-lived donors, naive CD4+ cells were more numerous and diversity higher than in aged donors. Any conclusive comparison of naive versus antigen-experienced cells was prevented by using unsorted PBMCs.

This CDR3 spans 16 amino acids. V was pared by 2 bases and J by 13 bases, with 16 bases of the junction left unmatched. The germline gives CDR1 MNHNS, CDR2 SASEGT. Per sample, a minimum of 7 million PBMCs were isolated. This TCR came from an elderly man in good health. What was sequenced was blood. The rearrangement links TRBV6-1 to TRBJ2-5, with 10 bases fitting TRBD2. DNA of the CDR3: TGTGCCAGCAGTGAATTTCAGCGGGAGGGCCGGGACGAGCGGTACTTC. Amino acids: CASSEFQREGRDERYF.